Listed below are T cell receptor beta chains from one sample, sequenced in a study of T-cell memory formation after mild COVID-19. Via MiXCR, TCRdb re-called the 5' RACE reads, giving one row per CDR3 protein. The sample consists of approximately 150,000 distinct CDR3 sequences, 13% to 15% of them appearing once. The sequenced material came from PBMCs or a T cell subset sorted from them (not recorded which). These receptors were collected from an adult woman who had mild COVID-19 (a few samples of this study predate the infection). Cell type and time point are not known. Both conserved end residues are part of each CDR3. A D gene is named only where the DNA matches it firmly. A row's size may be missing; if present it is once, few, many or a size class.

d_call: NA
cdr3_length: 15
clone_size: NA
v_call: TRBV20-1
j_call: TRBJ1-2
cdr3_aa: CSASLNFGLGHGYTF
cdr3_nt: TGCAGTGCTAGCCTAAACTTCGGCCTTGGTCATGGCTACACCTTC

d_call: NA
cdr3_length: 15
clone_size: many
v_call: TRBV5-1
j_call: TRBJ2-3
cdr3_aa: CASSFRSGPTDTQYF
cdr3_nt: TGCGCCAGCAGCTTTCGTAGCGGTCCCACAGATACGCAGTATTTT

d_call: NA
cdr3_length: 14
clone_size: few
v_call: TRBV25-1
j_call: TRBJ2-7
cdr3_aa: CASSEFGGSYEQYF
cdr3_nt: TGTGCCAGCAGTGAATTCGGGGGAAGCTACGAGCAGTACTTC

d_call: NA
cdr3_length: 15
clone_size: NA
v_call: TRBV20-1
j_call: TRBJ1-1
cdr3_aa: CSARPWDTFPPEAFF
cdr3_nt: TGCAGTGCTAGACCCTGGGACACCTTCCCGCCTGAAGCTTTCTTT

d_call: NA
cdr3_length: 15
clone_size: few
v_call: TRBV20-1
j_call: TRBJ2-1
cdr3_aa: CSARAPPGERLEQFF
cdr3_nt: TGCAGTGCTAGAGCCCCCCCAGGGGAGAGACTTGAGCAGTTCTTC

d_call: NA
cdr3_length: 15
clone_size: few
v_call: TRBV19
j_call: TRBJ1-6
cdr3_aa: CASSIPGTYNSPLHF
cdr3_nt: TGTGCCAGTAGTATCCCGGGCACCTATAATTCACCCCTCCACTTT

d_call: NA
cdr3_length: 12
clone_size: few
v_call: TRBV29-1
j_call: TRBJ2-1
cdr3_aa: CSVKSSYNEQFF
cdr3_nt: TGCAGCGTTAAGAGTTCCTACAATGAGCAGTTCTTC

d_call: NA
cdr3_length: 18
clone_size: few
v_call: TRBV4-3
j_call: TRBJ2-1
cdr3_aa: CASSQDPPGTQLINEQFF
cdr3_nt: TGCGCCAGCAGCCAAGATCCTCCCGGGACACAACTCATCAATGAGCAGTTCTTC

d_call: TRBD2
cdr3_length: 16
clone_size: NA
v_call: TRBV19
j_call: TRBJ2-7
cdr3_aa: CASSPTEGLAAYEQYF
cdr3_nt: TGTGCCAGTAGTCCCACCGAGGGACTAGCAGCCTACGAGCAGTACTTC

d_call: NA
cdr3_length: 13
clone_size: NA
v_call: TRBV30
j_call: TRBJ2-3
cdr3_aa: CAWSHSSTDTQYF
cdr3_nt: TGTGCCTGGAGTCATTCTAGCACAGATACGCAGTATTTT

d_call: NA
cdr3_length: 15
clone_size: NA
v_call: TRBV18
j_call: TRBJ2-1
cdr3_aa: CASSPQVAVYNEQFF
cdr3_nt: TGTGCCAGCTCACCACAGGTTGCCGTCTACAATGAGCAGTTCTTC

d_call: NA
cdr3_length: 14
clone_size: NA
v_call: TRBV7-9
j_call: TRBJ1-1
cdr3_aa: CASSLTGEVAEAFF
cdr3_nt: TGTGCCAGCAGCTTAACGGGGGAGGTTGCTGAAGCTTTCTTT

d_call: TRBD2
cdr3_length: 15
clone_size: NA
v_call: TRBV30
j_call: TRBJ2-1
cdr3_aa: CAWRALSGTYNEQFF
cdr3_nt: TGTGCCTGGAGGGCTTTAAGCGGGACCTACAATGAGCAGTTCTTC

d_call: NA
cdr3_length: 14
clone_size: NA
v_call: TRBV27
j_call: TRBJ2-7
cdr3_aa: CASSPNDREDEQYF
cdr3_nt: TGTGCCAGCAGTCCTAATGACAGGGAGGACGAGCAGTACTTC

d_call: TRBD2
cdr3_length: 15
clone_size: NA
v_call: TRBV5-6
j_call: TRBJ2-1
cdr3_aa: CASSLGGTGRIEQFF
cdr3_nt: TGTGCCAGCAGCCTGGGAGGGACTGGGCGTATTGAGCAGTTCTTC

d_call: TRBD1
cdr3_length: 13
clone_size: NA
v_call: TRBV29-1
j_call: TRBJ2-1
cdr3_aa: CSVSGQGANEQFF
cdr3_nt: TGCAGCGTCTCTGGGCAGGGGGCAAATGAGCAGTTCTTC